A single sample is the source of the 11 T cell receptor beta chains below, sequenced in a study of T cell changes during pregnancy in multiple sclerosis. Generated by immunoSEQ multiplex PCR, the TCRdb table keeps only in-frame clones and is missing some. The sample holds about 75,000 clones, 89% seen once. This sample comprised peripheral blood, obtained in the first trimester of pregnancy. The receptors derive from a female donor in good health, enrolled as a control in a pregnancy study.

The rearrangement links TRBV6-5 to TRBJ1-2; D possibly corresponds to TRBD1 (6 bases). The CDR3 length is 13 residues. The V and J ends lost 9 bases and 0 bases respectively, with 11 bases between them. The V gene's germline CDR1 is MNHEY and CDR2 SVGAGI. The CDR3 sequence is CASSRGPNYGYTF. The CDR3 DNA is TGTGCCAGTTCCAGGGGTCCTAACTATGGCTACACCTTC.

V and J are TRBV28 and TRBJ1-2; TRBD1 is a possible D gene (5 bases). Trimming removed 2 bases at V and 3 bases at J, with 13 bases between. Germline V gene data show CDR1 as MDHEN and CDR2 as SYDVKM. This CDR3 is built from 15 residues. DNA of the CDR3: TGTGCCAGCAGTTTAGTATCCGGGGGGGACTATGGCTACACCTTC. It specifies CASSLVSGGDYGYTF.

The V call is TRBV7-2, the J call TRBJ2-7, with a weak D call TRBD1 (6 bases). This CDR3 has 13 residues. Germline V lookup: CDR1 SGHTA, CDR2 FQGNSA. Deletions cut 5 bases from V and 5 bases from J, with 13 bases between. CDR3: CASSLDRSNEQYF. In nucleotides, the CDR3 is TGTGCCAGCAGCCTCGACAGGTCCAACGAGCAGTACTTC.

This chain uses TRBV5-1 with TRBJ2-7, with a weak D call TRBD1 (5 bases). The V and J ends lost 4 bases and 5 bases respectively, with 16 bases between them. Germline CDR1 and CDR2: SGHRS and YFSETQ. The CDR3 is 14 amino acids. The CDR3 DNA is TGCGCCAGCAGCCTACAGACAGTAGAGAACGAGCAGTACTTC. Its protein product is CASSLQTVENEQYF.

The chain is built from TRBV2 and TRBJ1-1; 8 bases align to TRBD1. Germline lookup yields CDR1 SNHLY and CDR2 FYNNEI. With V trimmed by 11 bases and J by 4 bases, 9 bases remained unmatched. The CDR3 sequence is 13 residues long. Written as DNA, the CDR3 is TGTGCCGGAGAACAGGGGGAGTTCACTGAAGCTTTCTTT. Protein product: CAGEQGEFTEAFF. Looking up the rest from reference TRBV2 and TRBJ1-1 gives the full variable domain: EPEVTQTPSHQVTQMGQEVILRCVPISNHLYFYWYRQILGQKVEFLVSFYNNEISEKSEIFDDQFSVERPDGSNFTLKIRSTKLEDSAMYFCAGEQGEFTEAFFGQGTRLTVV.

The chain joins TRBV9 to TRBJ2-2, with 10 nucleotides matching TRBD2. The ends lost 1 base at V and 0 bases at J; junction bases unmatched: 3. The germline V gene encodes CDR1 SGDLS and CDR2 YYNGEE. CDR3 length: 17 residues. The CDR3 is CASSVMTSGPNTGELFF. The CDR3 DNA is TGTGCCAGCAGCGTAATGACTAGCGGGCCGAACACCGGGGAGCTGTTTTTT. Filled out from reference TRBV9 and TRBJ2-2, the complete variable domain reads DSGVTQTPKHLITATGQRVTLRCSPRSGDLSVYWYQQSLDQGLQFLIQYYNGEERAKGNILERFSAQQFPDLHSELNLSSLELGDSALYFCASSVMTSGPNTGELFFGEGSRLTVL.

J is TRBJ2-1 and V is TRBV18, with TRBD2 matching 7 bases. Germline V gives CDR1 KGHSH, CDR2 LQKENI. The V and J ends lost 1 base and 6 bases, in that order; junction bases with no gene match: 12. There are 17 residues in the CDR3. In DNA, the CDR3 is TGTGCCAGCTCACCACGACTTGACGGGGGGACGCCCAATGAGCAGTTCTTC. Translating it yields CASSPRLDGGTPNEQFF. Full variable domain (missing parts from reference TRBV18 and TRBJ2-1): NAGVMQNPRHLVRRRGQEARLRCSPMKGHSHVYWYRQLPEEGLKFMVYLQKENIIDESGMPKERFSAEFPKEGPSILRIQQVVRGDSAAYFCASSPRLDGGTPNEQFFGPGTRLTVL.

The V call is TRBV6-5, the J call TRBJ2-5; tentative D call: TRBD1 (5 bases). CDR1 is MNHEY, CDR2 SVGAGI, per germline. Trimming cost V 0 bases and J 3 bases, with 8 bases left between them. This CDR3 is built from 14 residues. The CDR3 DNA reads TGTGCCAGCAGTTACTCAGCAGGGAAAGAGACCCAGTACTTC. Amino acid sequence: CASSYSAGKETQYF.

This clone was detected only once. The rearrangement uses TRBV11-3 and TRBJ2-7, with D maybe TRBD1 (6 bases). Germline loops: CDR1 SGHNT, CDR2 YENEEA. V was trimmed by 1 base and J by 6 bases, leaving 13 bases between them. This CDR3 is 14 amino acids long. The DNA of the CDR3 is TGTGCCAGCAGCTTAGGTCTTGGGGGCGGCGAGCAGTACTTC. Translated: CASSLGLGGGEQYF.

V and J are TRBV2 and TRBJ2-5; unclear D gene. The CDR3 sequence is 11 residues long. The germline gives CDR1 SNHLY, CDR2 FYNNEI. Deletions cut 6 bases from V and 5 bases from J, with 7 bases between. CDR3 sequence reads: CASRRSETQYF. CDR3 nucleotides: TGTGCCAGCAGACGAAGCGAGACCCAGTACTTC.

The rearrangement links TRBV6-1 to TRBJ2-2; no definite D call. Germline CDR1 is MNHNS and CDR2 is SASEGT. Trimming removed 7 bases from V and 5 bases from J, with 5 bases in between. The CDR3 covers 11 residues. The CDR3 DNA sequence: TGTGCCAGCAAAGCGACCGGGGAGCTGTTTTTT. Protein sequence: CASKATGELFF.